Here is one T cell receptor beta chain with its context. This clone was seen once. This clone's antigen is unknown. Per-nucleotide qualities are absent, and no much larger clonotype sits a single base away. One collaborating source in Seattle enrolled patients while the patients were actively infected and followed the patients over time throughout the course of disease. Whole blood was collected in K2EDTA tubes by collaborating institutions according to the institutions' own protocols. For TCRbeta analysis, collaborator samples were shipped as frozen whole blood, as isolated PBMCs, or as DNA extracted from either sample type. These data originate in a study of blood T cell repertoires in COVID-19 (dated by TCRdb to about 2020). The study in broad terms: The collaborator samples originated in the United States, Italy and Spain and spanned the acute and convalescent phases of COVID-19. Subjects who had been exposed to COVID-19, were actively infected with it, or had recovered from it provided the deeply sampled blood TCRbeta repertoires that made up the dataset. The repertoires were released in a freely available public database intended as a resource for research on the immune response to SARS-CoV-2. Where available, HLA class I and class II types were obtained from metadata supplied by the sample provider rather than from assay-based typing. The material from the prospective study consisted of cDNA or gDNA derived from T cells, B-cell-depleted T cells, or PBMCs. Samples were obtained from the ongoing ImmuneRACE study (first 160 participants) and from 1,254 subjects provided by 6 global collaborators. The sample metadata nearly always contained a de-identified subject ID, COVID-19 status, age in years and sex. Paper-wide results and their limitations: Clinical and demographic metadata were provided uncurated, with the amount varying by source and participant.

From a lookup of the germline V gene, CDR1 and CDR2 are MDHEN and SYDVKM. The CDR3 covers 12 residues, taking in both the cysteine and the phenylalanine. This entry keeps only the CDR3 DNA: 36 bases, framed from base 1. V and J are truncated by 6 bases and 7 bases respectively, leaving an intervening sequence of 12 bases. TCRbeta CDR3 regions were amplified from genomic DNA by means of the immunoSEQ Assay, a bias-controlled multiplex PCR. As for the authors' bioinformatics: The number of nucleated cells in each sample was estimated by amplification of reference gene primers within the assay. To quantify the absolute abundance of each unique TCRbeta CDR3 rearrangement, sequence reads were collapsed and filtered. For each sample, productive Simpson clonality was calculated as the square root of Simpson's diversity index across productive rearrangements. The immuneACCESS repertoire file appears here via TCRdb, limited to in-frame rearrangements. These files lack a portion of the clones; in checked studies, under half of the deficit traces to unresolved V genes, and the cause of the others is not known. V and J calls and clone size are copied from that table; D and trimming were computed from the DNA. The sample includes roughly 52,000 clones, with approximately 88% observed a single time. The ten largest clonotypes hold roughly 3.4% of the sample.

The receptor was derived from a man aged 35-49 years with COVID-19, enrolled during active disease. The specimen was peripheral blood. The chain is made from TRBV28 and TRBJ1-2; no D segment can be confidently identified. The DNA reads TGTGCCAGCAGAGAAGGTCAGCGTGGCTACACCTTC. Its protein is CASREGQRGYTF.